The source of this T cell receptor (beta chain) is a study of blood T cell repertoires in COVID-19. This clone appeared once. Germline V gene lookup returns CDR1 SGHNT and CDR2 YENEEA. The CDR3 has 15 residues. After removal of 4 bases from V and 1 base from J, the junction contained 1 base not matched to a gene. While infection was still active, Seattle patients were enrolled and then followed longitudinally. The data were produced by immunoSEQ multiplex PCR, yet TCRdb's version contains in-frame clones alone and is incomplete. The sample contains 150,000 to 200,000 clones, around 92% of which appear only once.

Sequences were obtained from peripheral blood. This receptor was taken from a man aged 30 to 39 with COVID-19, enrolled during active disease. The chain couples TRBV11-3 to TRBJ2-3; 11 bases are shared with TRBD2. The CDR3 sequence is CASSSGLAGTDTQYF. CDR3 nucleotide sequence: TGTGCCAGCAGCTCGGGACTAGCGGGCACAGATACGCAGTATTTT. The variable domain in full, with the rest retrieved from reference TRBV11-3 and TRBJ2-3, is EAGVVQSPRYKIIEKKQPVAFWCNPISGHNTLYWYLQNLGQGPELLIRYENEEAVDDSQLPKDRFSAERLKGVDSTLKIQPAELGDSAVYLCASSSGLAGTDTQYFGPGTRLTVL.